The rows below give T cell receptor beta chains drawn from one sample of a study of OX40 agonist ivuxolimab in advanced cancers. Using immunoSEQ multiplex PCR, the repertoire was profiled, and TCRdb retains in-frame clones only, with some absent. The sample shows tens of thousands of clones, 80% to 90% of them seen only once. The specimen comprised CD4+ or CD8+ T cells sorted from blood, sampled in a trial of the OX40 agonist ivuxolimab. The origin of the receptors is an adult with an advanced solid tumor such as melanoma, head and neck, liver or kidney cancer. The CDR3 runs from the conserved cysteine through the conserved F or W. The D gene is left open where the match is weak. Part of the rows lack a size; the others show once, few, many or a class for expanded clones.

TGTGCCAGCAGTTACCGGGGCACCGGGGAGCTGTTTTTT	CASSYRGTGELFF	-	-	TRBJ2-2	13	TRBV6-5
TGTGCCAGTTTTAGCGGAACTAGCTCCTACGAGCAGTACTTC	CASFSGTSSYEQYF	-	-	TRBJ2-7	14	TRBV28
TGTGCCAGCAGTGGTTCCCGAGAGACCCAGTACTTC	CASSGSRETQYF	-	-	TRBJ2-5	12	TRBV28
TGTGCCAGCAGCGTCGTAGGGACAGTTAACCACAATGAGCAGTTCTTC	CASSVVGTVNHNEQFF	-	TRBD1	TRBJ2-1	16	TRBV7-3
TGTGCCAGCAGTCCAAGGGGCCAGGGGTACTATGGCTACACCTTC	CASSPRGQGYYGYTF	-	-	TRBJ1-2	15	TRBV28
TGTGCCAGCAGTGCTGGGTGGACAGGCGATGGCTACACCTTC	CASSAGWTGDGYTF	-	TRBD1	TRBJ1-2	14	TRBV6-1
TGTGCCAGCAGCTCCCATCTCACCATCCCCTACGAGCAGTACTTC	CASSSHLTIPYEQYF	-	-	TRBJ2-7	15	TRBV21-1
TGTGCCATCAGGGAGTCGGGGGGCGACAACTATGGCTACACCTTC	CAIRESGGDNYGYTF	few	-	TRBJ1-2	15	TRBV10-3
TGCGCCAGCAGCTTGGAGGAGGGGGGCGAGCAGTACTTC	CASSLEEGGEQYF	-	-	TRBJ2-7	13	TRBV5-1
TGTGCCAGCAGCGCGTCTAGCGGGGCCAATGAGCAGTTCTTC	CASSASSGANEQFF	-	TRBD2	TRBJ2-1	14	TRBV5-6
TGTGCCAGCAGTTACGGTCGAGGGGAAGGTGGCTACACCTTC	CASSYGRGEGGYTF	once	-	TRBJ1-2	14	TRBV28
TGTGCCAGTAGTAGGGATCCTCCAGAAGCTTTCTTT	CASSRDPPEAFF	-	-	TRBJ1-1	12	TRBV19
TGTGCCAGCAGTGAAAGGAGAAACCCCTACGAGCAGTACTTC	CASSERRNPYEQYF	few	-	TRBJ2-7	14	TRBV2
TGTGCCAGCAAGATTACAAGTCAGCCCCAGCATTTT	CASKITSQPQHF	-	-	TRBJ1-5	12	TRBV2
TGCGCCAGCAGCCCGCAGGACCTCCGAACTGAAGCTTTCTTT	CASSPQDLRTEAFF	-	-	TRBJ1-1	14	TRBV5-1
TGTGCCAGCAACCGGGGACAGAGACCTAACTATGGCTACACCTTC	CASNRGQRPNYGYTF	-	TRBD1	TRBJ1-2	15	TRBV11-3
TGTGCCAGCGGATACAGGGGGCCGGACTATGGCTACACCTTC	CASGYRGPDYGYTF	once	TRBD1	TRBJ1-2	14	TRBV27
TGTGCCAGTAGTTCTCTCTGGGAGCAGTACTTC	CASSSLWEQYF	-	-	TRBJ2-5	11	TRBV19
TGTGCCAGCAGCTCAGGCCAGGGGAGGCGCCGAGGGGCCCAGTACTTC	CASSSGQGRRRGAQYF	-	-	TRBJ2-5	16	TRBV7-6
TGTGCCAGCAGTTTATGGGGGGGGGACAGCGACGCTTTCTTT	CASSLWGGDSDAFF	-	TRBD1	TRBJ1-1	14	TRBV28
TGTGCCAGCAGTGAAGCTGACACCGGGGAGCTGTTTTTT	CASSEADTGELFF	many	-	TRBJ2-2	13	TRBV6-1
TGTGCCAGTAGTATTCAGGGGGACGAGCAGTTCTTC	CASSIQGDEQFF	-	TRBD1	TRBJ2-1	12	TRBV19
TGTGCCAGCTCAGGGGTCAATCAGCCCCAGCATTTT	CASSGVNQPQHF	once	-	TRBJ1-5	12	TRBV6-6
TGTGCCAGCAGCTTGGGACAGACCCGCAATGAGCAGTTCTTC	CASSLGQTRNEQFF	-	TRBD1	TRBJ2-1	14	TRBV11-3
TGTGCCAGCAGCTTGGGTGGCAGGCTTGAAGCTTTCTTT	CASSLGGRLEAFF	few	-	TRBJ1-1	13	TRBV5-4
TGTGCCAGCAGCGAGTGGGACAGGGGGAGTGACACTGAAGCTTTCTTT	CASSEWDRGSDTEAFF	-	TRBD1	TRBJ1-1	16	TRBV7-2